In this sample, the clone carrying this T cell receptor beta chain turned up many times. Antigen unknown. This specimen belongs to a study of regulatory T cells in long-lasting Graves disease. Whole-study findings and limits: Thyroid tissue was not sampled; only peripheral blood was.

CDR3 length: 14 residues. V gave up 6 bases and J gave up 4 bases; unmatched junction bases: 6. Germline V gives CDR1 MNHEY, CDR2 SMNVEV (reference sequence). Indicated time point: persistent/refractory GD, antithyroid drugs over 5 years with positive TRAb. There was RNA extracted from PBMCs, and the TCR library was made from it. CDR3-region Arm-PCR and iRepertoire HTBI primers produced the TCR beta libraries. In TCRdb, the multiplex PCR reads were re-called with MiXCR into one record per CDR3 protein. The sample has roughly 400,000 distinct CDR3 sequences, 21% seen once. V gene TRBV27 combines with J gene TRBJ2-7, with 10 bases aligning to TRBD1. Sequenced here: peripheral blood mononuclear cells (PBMCs), sampled when the disease was refractory, from a patient treated with antithyroid drugs. The TCR comes from a female donor with Graves disease. The CDR3 sequence: CASSRGGQGYEQYF. The DNA of the CDR3 is TGTGCCAGCAGCCGTGGGGGACAGGGGTACGAGCAGTACTTC.